This passage covers 32 T cell receptor beta chains from one sample sequenced in a study of blood T cell repertoires in COVID-19. Sequenced by immunoSEQ multiplex PCR; TCRdb stores in-frame clones only, minus some. The sample shows 300,000 to 400,000 clones, 80% to 90% of them seen only once. The sequenced material came from PBMCs or T cells enriched from blood (not recorded which). Source of these receptors: a man between 18 and 29 years old who had recovered from COVID-19.

J is TRBJ2-7 and V is TRBV11-2, with 9 bases matching TRBD2. The germline gives CDR1 SGHAT, CDR2 FQNNGV. The CDR3 is made up of 15 amino acids. With 1 base clipped from V and 0 bases from J, the junction kept 1 base outside the gene matches. This CDR3 reads CASSLVSGGSYEQYF. DNA for the CDR3: TGTGCCAGCAGCTTAGTTAGCGGGGGCTCCTACGAGCAGTACTTC.

CDR3 bases: TGTGCCAGTAGTACCGGGGACTTTCTCAATCAGCCCCAGCATTTT. It codes for CASSTGDFLNQPQHF. The chain employs TRBV19 and TRBJ1-5, with D tentatively TRBD1 (5 bases). The length of the CDR3 is 15 residues. V was shortened by 4 bases and J by 3 bases, with 13 bases between the two germline ends. Germline CDR1 and CDR2: LNHDA and SQIVND (reference sequence).

The chain recombines TRBV5-1 with TRBJ1-2, with a possible D match to TRBD1 (5 bases). V gave up 1 base and J gave up 8 bases, with 15 bases separating them. Germline V gene lookup returns CDR1 SGHRS and CDR2 YFSETQ. The CDR3 is 14 amino acids. The CDR3 protein is CASSLLPGSVGYTF. In DNA, the CDR3 is TGCGCCAGCAGCTTGTTACCAGGGTCGGTGGGCTACACCTTC.

This chain uses TRBV27 with TRBJ1-1; D remains ambiguous. CDR3 length: 12 residues. The germline V gene encodes CDR1 MNHEY and CDR2 SMNVEV (reference sequence). With 6 bases removed from V and 4 bases from J, the gap between germline ends came to 9 bases. CDR3 residues: CASRGVGTEAFF. The CDR3 DNA reads as TGTGCCAGCAGGGGAGTCGGCACTGAAGCTTTCTTT.

The V and J genes are TRBV28 and TRBJ2-2, with 8 bases lining up with TRBD2. The CDR3 runs to 14 residues. V lost 7 bases and J lost 0; bases outside the gene matches: 1. Germline lookup yields CDR1 MDHEN and CDR2 SYDVKM. Here the CDR3 reads CASNSGTNTGELFF. The DNA for the CDR3 is TGTGCCAGCAATAGCGGGACGAACACCGGGGAGCTGTTTTTT.

The V gene is TRBV25-1, the J gene TRBJ1-2, with D unclear. CDR3 length: 15 amino acids. V lost 4 bases and J 6 bases, leaving 18 bases between the germline ends. Germline V gene data show CDR1 as MGHDK and CDR2 as SYGVNS. CDR3 in amino acids: CASSVGFVGSNGYTF. CDR3 bases: TGTGCCAGCAGTGTGGGATTTGTCGGGAGTAATGGCTACACCTTC.

The rearrangement links TRBV27 to TRBJ2-1, with 9 bases that match TRBD2. The CDR3 is 17 residues long. V gave up 0 bases and J gave up 4 bases; unmatched junction bases: 7. CDR1 and CDR2 from the germline V gene are MNHEY and SMNVEV (reference sequence). The CDR3 region is CASSLSASGTLYNEQFF. The CDR3 coding sequence is TGTGCCAGCAGTTTATCCGCTAGCGGGACTTTATACAATGAGCAGTTCTTC.

The CDR3 region is CASSFVDQPQHF. The CDR3 nucleotides read TGTGCCAGCAGTTTTGTCGATCAGCCCCAGCATTTT. This chain uses TRBV27 with TRBJ1-5, with D unresolved. This CDR3 region has 12 residues. Germline V gene lookup returns CDR1 MNHEY and CDR2 SMNVEV (reference sequence). V was clipped by 3 bases and J by 5 bases, with 5 bases between them.

On this clone: This sample also contains other DNA sequences that code for the same CDR3. The chain couples TRBV2 to TRBJ2-2; 10 bases are a match to TRBD1. There are 16 residues in the CDR3. Losses at the gene ends were 6 bases for V and 1 base for J; bases not matched to a gene: 5. Germline lookup yields CDR1 SNHLY and CDR2 FYNNEI. The CDR3 loop is CASRKTGGLNTGELFF. The DNA of the CDR3 is TGTGCCAGCAGAAAGACAGGGGGCCTGAACACCGGGGAGCTGTTTTTT.

The chain employs TRBV5-4 and TRBJ1-1, with D unclear. The V gene lost 0 bases and the J gene lost 1 base, with 4 bases spanning the gap. CDR3 length: 13 residues. Germline V lookup: CDR1 SGHNT, CDR2 YYREEE (reference sequence). In DNA, the CDR3 is TGTGCCAGCAGCTTGGCAGGGAACACTGAAGCTTTCTTT. Translated: CASSLAGNTEAFF.

This clone was observed a single time. The J gene is TRBJ1-3, the V gene TRBV3-1 (or the pseudogene TRBV3-2), with D perhaps TRBD1 (5 bases). This CDR3 has 15 amino acids. Germline CDR1 LGHDT, CDR2 YNNKEL (reference sequence). Trimming stripped 1 base from V and 3 bases from J, with 10 bases between. CDR3 in DNA: TGTGCCAGCAGCCAAGTGGGGGGAGGTGGAAACACCATATATTTT. This translates into CASSQVGGGGNTIYF.

The chain employs TRBV5-1 and TRBJ2-2, with a weak D call TRBD1 (6 bases). V lost 0 bases, J lost 4 bases, and 7 bases lay in between. The V gene's germline CDR1 is SGHRS and CDR2 YFSETQ. The CDR3 has 14 amino acids. The CDR3 DNA reads as TGCGCCAGCAGCTTGGACAGGGCCACCGGGGAGCTGTTTTTT. This codes for CASSLDRATGELFF.

The J gene is TRBJ1-5, the V gene TRBV4-1; D unresolved. The V and J ends lost 0 bases and 7 bases respectively, with 13 bases between them. This CDR3 contains 15 residues. The germline V gene encodes CDR1 MGHRA and CDR2 YSYEKL. The CDR3 reads CASSQDGGVGQPQHF. The CDR3 DNA is TGCGCCAGCAGCCAAGACGGCGGGGTTGGCCAGCCCCAGCATTTT.

The V and J genes are TRBV7-2 and TRBJ1-4; D unclear. The CDR3 covers 15 residues. From germline, CDR1 is SGHTA and CDR2 FQGNSA. V was trimmed by 5 bases and J by 3 bases, leaving 13 bases between them. The CDR3 DNA is TGTGCCAGCAGCCCCCGCGCCACTTCTAATGAAAAACTGTTTTTT. This sequence encodes CASSPRATSNEKLFF.

The chain combines TRBV27 with TRBJ1-6; tentative D call: TRBD1 (6 bases). The CDR3 spans 18 residues. The germline V gene has CDR1 MNHEY and CDR2 SMNVEV (reference sequence). V lost 7 bases, J lost 7 bases, and 26 bases lay in between. The CDR3 nucleotides read TGTGCCAGCAACTTTAGAGGGGGAACAGTGGGGTACAATTCACCCCTCCACTTT. This encodes CASNFRGGTVGYNSPLHF.

This chain uses TRBV10-3 with TRBJ1-3; no clear D. Looked up from germline, CDR1 is ENHRY and CDR2 is SYGVKD. The CDR3 totals 15 residues. V lost 7 bases and J lost 0, with 13 bases in between. The CDR3 sequence is CAITSTTLSGNTIYF. The DNA of the CDR3 is TGTGCCATCACTTCGACAACCCTCTCTGGAAACACCATATATTTT.

The chain uses TRBV20-1 and TRBJ2-2, with 7 bases identical to TRBD1. CDR1 is DFQATT and CDR2 is SNEGSKA in the germline V gene (reference sequence). Trimming took 3 bases from V and 1 from J; bases not matched to a gene: 20. The CDR3 covers 20 residues. The CDR3 coding sequence is TGCAGTGCTAGTGAACTGCGACAGGGCGTCTGTTGGGTGAACACCGGGGAGCTGTTTTTT. Encoded protein: CSASELRQGVCWVNTGELFF.

The chain couples TRBV18 to TRBJ1-5; TRBD1 aligns across 9 bases. After removal of 4 bases from V and 0 bases from J, the junction contained 4 bases not matched to a gene. The CDR3 runs to 16 residues. Germline V CDR1 and CDR2: KGHSH, LQKENI. The CDR3, as DNA: TGTGCCAGCTCACGGACAGGGGTGTATAGCAATCAGCCCCAGCATTTT. This sequence encodes CASSRTGVYSNQPQHF. Based on the CDR3 plus reference TRBV18 and TRBJ1-5, the full variable domain is NAGVMQNPRHLVRRRGQEARLRCSPMKGHSHVYWYRQLPEEGLKFMVYLQKENIIDESGMPKERFSAEFPKEGPSILRIQQVVRGDSAAYFCASSRTGVYSNQPQHFGDGTRLSIL.

The chain is built from TRBV5-1 and TRBJ2-1; D might be TRBD1 (6 bases). V lost 0 bases, J lost 4 bases, and 8 bases lay in between. Germline values: CDR1 SGHRS, CDR2 YFSETQ. This CDR3 has 14 amino acids. CDR3 DNA: TGCGCCAGCAGCTTGGGGACAGAATACAATGAGCAGTTCTTC. Its translation is CASSLGTEYNEQFF.

J is TRBJ1-1 and V is TRBV2; TRBD1 is a possible D gene (6 bases). The germline CDR1 and CDR2 sequences are SNHLY and FYNNEI. The CDR3 is 15 residues long. The V end was cut by 7 bases, the J end by 1 base, with 16 bases between. CDR3 amino acids: CASTTPRGWNTEAFF. Written as DNA, the CDR3 is TGTGCCAGCACCACTCCCAGGGGCTGGAACACTGAAGCTTTCTTT.

V usage is TRBV6-5 and J usage is TRBJ1-4; 8 nucleotides match TRBD1. With V trimmed by 0 bases and J by 13 bases, 10 bases remained unmatched. The CDR3 consists of 15 residues. The V gene's germline CDR1 is MNHEY and CDR2 SVGAGI. DNA for the CDR3: TGTGCCAGCAGTTACTCGATGAACAGGGGGATCATACTGTTTTTT. It translates to CASSYSMNRGIILFF.

The V call is TRBV7-9, the J call TRBJ2-5; D unclear. Germline loops: CDR1 SEHNR, CDR2 FQNEAQ (reference sequence). CDR3 size: 17 residues. The ends were cut back, 2 bases at V and 0 bases at J, with 16 bases in the middle. The CDR3 DNA reads as TGTGCCAGCAGCTTAATTCGGTCTAACTCTTACCAAGAGACCCAGTACTTC. Residues: CASSLIRSNSYQETQYF.

The gene calls are TRBV4-1 and TRBJ2-3, with D possibly TRBD2 on 6 matching bases. Trimming shortened V by 2 bases and J by 2 bases, and 14 bases separated the two germline ends. CDR1 MGHRA and CDR2 YSYEKL come from the germline V gene. The length of the CDR3 is 16 residues. The CDR3 is CASSQPSGLNTDTQYF. CDR3 nucleotide sequence: TGCGCCAGCAGCCAACCCAGCGGGTTAAACACAGATACGCAGTATTTT.

This clone was picked up one time. The chain carries TRBV27 and TRBJ2-1; the D gene is possibly TRBD2 (6 bases). The CDR3 sequence is 15 residues long. Germline V gene sequence: CDR1 MNHEY, CDR2 SMNVEV (reference sequence). Trimming cost V 5 bases and J 5 bases, with 16 bases left between them. The CDR3, as DNA: TGTGCCAGCAGTCTCCTCGGGACTGCCAACAATGAGCAGTTCTTC. This sequence encodes CASSLLGTANNEQFF.

The rearrangement uses TRBV28 and TRBJ1-2; D is ambiguous. CDR1 and CDR2 from the germline V gene are MDHEN and SYDVKM. This CDR3 is built from 14 residues. The V end lost 3 bases, the J end lost 3 bases, and 11 bases lay between the germline ends. Written as DNA, the CDR3 is TGTGCCAGCAGTTTGCAGCGGGGAGACTATGGCTACACCTTC. Residues: CASSLQRGDYGYTF.

The chain uses TRBV3-1 (or the pseudogene TRBV3-2) and TRBJ2-3; TRBD2 agrees at 8 bases. This CDR3 has 18 amino acids. With V trimmed by 0 bases and J by 3 bases, 11 bases remained unmatched. The germline gives CDR1 LGHDT, CDR2 YNNKEL (reference sequence). The CDR3 reads CASSQERWGIAGTDTQYF. The DNA for the CDR3 is TGTGCCAGCAGCCAAGAAAGGTGGGGGATAGCGGGAACAGATACGCAGTATTTT.

The chain employs TRBV2 and TRBJ2-3, with D maybe TRBD1 (6 bases). The CDR3 is 14 amino acids. Trimming took 8 bases from V and 6 from J, leaving 18 bases between them. CDR1 is SNHLY, CDR2 FYNNEI, per germline. The CDR3 region is CASGPGTQLDTQYF. The CDR3 coding sequence is TGTGCCAGCGGACCCGGGACACAATTGGATACGCAGTATTTT.

This chain connects TRBV5-5 to TRBJ1-3; a possible D gene is TRBD1 (6 bases). Trimming took off 4 bases at V and 3 bases at J, with 11 bases between the two ends. CDR1 SGHKS and CDR2 YYEKEE come from the germline V gene (reference sequence). This CDR3 region has 14 residues. The CDR3 here is CASSPQGFGNTIYF. The CDR3 region has the DNA TGTGCCAGCAGCCCACAGGGCTTTGGAAACACCATATATTTT.

This clone was counted once. The chain couples TRBV2 to TRBJ2-5, with 10 bases matching TRBD2. With V trimmed by 3 bases and J by 2 bases, 3 bases remained unmatched. The CDR3 is 15 amino acids. Germline V gene sequence: CDR1 SNHLY, CDR2 FYNNEI. CDR3 amino acids: CASSDWTSGQETQYF. The CDR3 DNA sequence: TGTGCCAGCAGTGACTGGACTAGCGGACAAGAGACCCAGTACTTC. Variable domain in full (rest from reference TRBV2 and TRBJ2-5): EPEVTQTPSHQVTQMGQEVILRCVPISNHLYFYWYRQILGQKVEFLVSFYNNEISEKSEIFDDQFSVERPDGSNFTLKIRSTKLEDSAMYFCASSDWTSGQETQYFGPGTRLLVL.

The chain combines TRBV4-3 with TRBJ1-2; 7 positions match TRBD1. CDR1 LGHNA and CDR2 YSLEER come from the germline V gene. This CDR3 has 15 amino acids. Trimming took 4 bases from V and 6 from J; bases not matched to a gene: 11. The CDR3: CASSRLQGTIDGYTF. In DNA, the CDR3 is TGCGCCAGCAGCCGATTACAGGGGACGATCGATGGCTACACCTTC.

The rearrangement links TRBV10-2 to TRBJ1-1, with D perhaps matching TRBD1 (6 bases). The germline V gene encodes CDR1 WSHSY and CDR2 SAAADI. V shed 2 bases and J shed 5 bases, with 9 bases lying between them. The CDR3 is 13 residues long. In nucleotides, the CDR3 is TGCGCCAGCAGTGAGCAGGGGTTAACTGAAGCTTTCTTT. Translated, it gives CASSEQGLTEAFF.

The rearrangement joins TRBV3-1 (or the pseudogene TRBV3-2) to TRBJ1-2, with 10 bases that match TRBD1. CDR1 and CDR2 from the germline V gene are LGHDT and YNNKEL (reference sequence). Trimming removed 2 bases from V and 6 bases from J; junction bases left unmatched: 6. CDR3 size: 15 residues. The DNA for the CDR3 is TGTGCCAGCAGCCAAAGAGCCGGGACAGGGGATGGCTACACCTTC. Translated: CASSQRAGTGDGYTF.